This record covers a single TCR beta chain. It lacks a known antigen. One base away there is no much larger clone; base qualities are not given. The CDR3 regions of human TCRbeta chains were analyzed by immunosequencing. The original pipeline was this. TCRs in the repertoires were compared against a reference library of SARS-CoV-2-specific TCRs that had been generated with the MIRA antigen-specificity platform. Breadth meant the fraction of unique TCRs that were SARS-CoV-2-associated, whereas depth meant the fraction of total T cells that were SARS-CoV-2-associated. Using the MIRA data, each spike-specific TCR was mapped to the spike region that the TCR reacts to and placed in a CD4 or CD8 class. Log10-transformed breadth and depth values were compared by one-way ANOVA with Sidak's multiple comparisons tests. Sourced from immuneACCESS, this table was stored by TCRdb with only in-frame sequences that have V and J called. A share of the clones is absent; for the studies checked, an unresolved V gene accounts for under half, and the remainder has no known explanation. That table supplies the V and J calls and clone size; D and trimming were determined from the DNA. Within this sample are about 97,000 clones, with nearly 90% of them counted one time only. 2.5% to 3.5% of the sample is in the top ten clones.

The germline V gene yields MNHEY for CDR1 and SVGEGT for CDR2. The CDR3 covers 16 residues, taking in both the cysteine and the phenylalanine. Only the CDR3 DNA stays, 48 bases, in frame from base 1. V and J lose 2 bases and 1 base, and a span of 15 bases separates them. This entry comes from a study of T cell responses to AZD1222 COVID-19 vaccine (dated by TCRdb to the early 2020s). Notes on the research overall: AZD1222 recipients given second doses at about 4 weeks or at about 12 weeks were pooled, since spike-specific TCR depth and breadth were not found to differ between the two schedules. A total of approximately 240 trial participants underwent TCR sequencing, of whom roughly 210 had received two doses of AZD1222 and about 25 had received two doses of the MenACWY control vaccine. Trial participants were enrolled into age subgroups of 18-55, 56-69 and 70-plus years, which contained around 150, 29 and 61 TCR-sequenced participants, respectively.

The time point tag for this specimen amounts to: baseline before first vaccination. Samples from vaccinated people were obtained from the UK trials COV001 and COV002, which included a single-blind randomized controlled phase 2/3 trial of AZD1222 (ChAdOx1 nCoV-19) in healthy adults. For TCRbeta chain sequencing, PBMC samples from trial participants were taken at day 0 and at day 28 after the second dose. The paper's findings and limits, for the study overall: The vaccine-associated CD4 TCRs covered the entire spike protein, and the dominant responses fell in regions 160-218 and 743-854. After two AZD1222 doses, both the breadth and the depth of spike-specific TCRs were significantly higher than at day 0 and than in MenACWY recipients. Conclusions about previously exposed vaccinees are limited because only five to seven AZD1222 recipients were SARS-CoV-2 seropositive at baseline. Nearly half of unique spike-specific TCRs reportedly recognized epitopes outside regions mutated in the B.1.351 and B.1.1.7 variants. Participants were mostly white British, with more females than males. The authors suggested clonal diversity may have been underestimated. Because no samples from the day 14 peak response were available, repertoires could be characterized only after the peak T cell response. In the small 56-69-year group, the increase in depth fell short of significance, most likely because of low power.

This clonotype originated in an adult in good health. Specimen: peripheral blood, collected on day 0 of AZD1222 vaccination. The chain uses TRBV6-2 or TRBV6-3 and TRBJ2-7; no D gene is confidently identified. CDR3 protein: CASSYGPKEQSYEQYF. The nucleotides read TGTGCCAGCAGTTACGGCCCAAAGGAACAGTCCTACGAGCAGTACTTC.